What follows describes a single TCR beta chain. This sample is part of a study of T cells after yellow fever vaccination. In the study overall: In the case of low-cell-number fractions, SMART-Seq v4 Ultra Low Input was used for preparation.

One entry per CDR3 protein, called by TCRdb with MiXCR from the 5' RACE reads. The table records more than 250,000 distinct CDR3 sequences, 6.5% to 8.5% of them present only once. V gave up 0 bases and J gave up 1 base, with 19 bases separating them. Germline V gene data show CDR1 as MGHRA and CDR2 as YSYEKL. The CDR3 covers 19 residues. The TCR sequence derives from a young man who received the YFV17D yellow fever vaccine. Sequencing was performed on PBMCs, taken roughly 45 days after the first yellow fever vaccination. The chain links TRBV4-1 to TRBJ2-4; TRBD1 might be the D (5 bases). The CDR3 sequence: CASSQDNRIFGRAKNIQYF. The CDR3 nucleotides are TGCGCCAGCAGCCAAGATAACAGGATCTTCGGTAGGGCCAAAAACATTCAGTACTTC.